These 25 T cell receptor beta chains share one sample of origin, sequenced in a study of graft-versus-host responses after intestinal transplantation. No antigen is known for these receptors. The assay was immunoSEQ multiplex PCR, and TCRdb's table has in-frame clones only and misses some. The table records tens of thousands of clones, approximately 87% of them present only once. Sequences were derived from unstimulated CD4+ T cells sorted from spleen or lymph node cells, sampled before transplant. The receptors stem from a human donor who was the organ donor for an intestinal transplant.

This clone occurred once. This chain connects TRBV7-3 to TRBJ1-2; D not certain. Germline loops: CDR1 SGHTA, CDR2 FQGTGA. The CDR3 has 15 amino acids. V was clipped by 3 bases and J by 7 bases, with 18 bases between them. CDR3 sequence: CASSLVRYDTGGYTF. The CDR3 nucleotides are TGTGCCAGCAGCTTGGTAAGATACGACACCGGTGGCTACACCTTC. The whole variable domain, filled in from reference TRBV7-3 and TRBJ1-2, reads GAGVSQTPSNKVTEKGKYVELRCDPISGHTALYWYRQSLGQGPEFLIYFQGTGAADDSGLPNDRFFAVRPEGSVSTLKIQRTERGDSAVYLCASSLVRYDTGGYTFGSGTRLTVV.

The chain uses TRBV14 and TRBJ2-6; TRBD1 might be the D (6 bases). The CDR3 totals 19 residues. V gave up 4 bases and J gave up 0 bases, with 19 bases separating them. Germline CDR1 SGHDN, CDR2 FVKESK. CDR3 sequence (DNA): TGTGCCAGCAGCCGTTGGGGGCTCGAAGCTTCCTCTGGGGCCAACGTCCTGACTTTC. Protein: CASSRWGLEASSGANVLTF.

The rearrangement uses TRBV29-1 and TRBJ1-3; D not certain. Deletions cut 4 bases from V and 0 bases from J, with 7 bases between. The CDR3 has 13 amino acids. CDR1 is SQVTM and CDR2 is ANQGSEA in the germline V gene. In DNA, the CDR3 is TGCAGCGTTGCCCACTCCTCTGGAAACACCATATATTTT. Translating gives CSVAHSSGNTIYF. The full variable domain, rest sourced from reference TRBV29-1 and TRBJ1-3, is SAVISQKPSRDICQRGTSLTIQCQVDSQVTMMFWYRQQPGQSLTLIATANQGSEATYESGFVIDKFPISRPNLTFSTLTVSNMSPEDSSIYLCSVAHSSGNTIYFGEGSWLTVV.

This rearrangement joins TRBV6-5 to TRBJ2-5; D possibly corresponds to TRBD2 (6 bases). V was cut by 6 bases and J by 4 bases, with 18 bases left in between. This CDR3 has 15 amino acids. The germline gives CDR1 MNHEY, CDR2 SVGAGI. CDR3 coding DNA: TGTGCCAGCAGCCGCGGGATCCTCGTTGGAGAGACCCAGTACTTC. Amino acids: CASSRGILVGETQYF.

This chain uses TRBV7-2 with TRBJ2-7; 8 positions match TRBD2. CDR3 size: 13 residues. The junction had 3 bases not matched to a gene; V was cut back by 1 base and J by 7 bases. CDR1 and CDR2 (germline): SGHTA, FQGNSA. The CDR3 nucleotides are TGTGCCAGCAGCTTAGGCGGGGGGTCAGAGCAGTACGTC. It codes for CASSLGGGSEQYV.

The CDR3 bases are TGTGCCAGCAGCTTAGACAGGGCGGCCGAAGCTTTCTTT. It encodes CASSLDRAAEAFF. The chain is built from TRBV7-6 and TRBJ1-1, with D perhaps TRBD1 (6 bases). The CDR3 loop spans 13 amino acids. Germline assignment: CDR1 SGHVS and CDR2 FNYEAQ. V lost 1 base and J 8 bases, leaving 11 bases between the germline ends.

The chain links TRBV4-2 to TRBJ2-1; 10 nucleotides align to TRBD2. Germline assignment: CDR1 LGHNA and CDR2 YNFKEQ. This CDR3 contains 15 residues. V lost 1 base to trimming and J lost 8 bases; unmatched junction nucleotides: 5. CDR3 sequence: CASSQGLAGVYEQFF. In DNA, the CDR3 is TGTGCCAGCAGCCAAGGGCTAGCGGGGGTATATGAGCAGTTCTTC.

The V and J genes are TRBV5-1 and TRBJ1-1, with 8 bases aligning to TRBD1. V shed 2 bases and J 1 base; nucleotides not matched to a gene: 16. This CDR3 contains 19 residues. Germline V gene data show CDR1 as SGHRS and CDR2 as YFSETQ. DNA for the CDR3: TGCGCCAGCAGCTTTTTTGGAACTTCCTCAGGGGGCGCGAACACTGAAGCTTTCTTT. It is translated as CASSFFGTSSGGANTEAFF.

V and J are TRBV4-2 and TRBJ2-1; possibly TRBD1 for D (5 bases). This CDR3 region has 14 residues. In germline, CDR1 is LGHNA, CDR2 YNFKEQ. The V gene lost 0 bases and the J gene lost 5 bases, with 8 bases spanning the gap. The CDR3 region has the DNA TGTGCCAGCAGCCAAGACGACAGCAACAATGAGCAGTTCTTC. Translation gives CASSQDDSNNEQFF.

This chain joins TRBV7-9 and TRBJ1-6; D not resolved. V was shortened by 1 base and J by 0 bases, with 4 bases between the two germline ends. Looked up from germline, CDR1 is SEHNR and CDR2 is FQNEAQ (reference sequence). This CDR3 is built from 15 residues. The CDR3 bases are TGTGCCAGCAGCTTAGGACACTCCTATAATTCACCCCTCCACTTT. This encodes CASSLGHSYNSPLHF.

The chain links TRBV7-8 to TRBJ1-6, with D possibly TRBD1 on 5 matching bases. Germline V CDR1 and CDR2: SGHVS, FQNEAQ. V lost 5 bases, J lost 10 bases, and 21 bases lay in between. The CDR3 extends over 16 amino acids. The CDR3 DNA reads TGTGCCAGCAGCCCAAACCCGCAGGGTGTAGACTCACCCCTCCACTTT. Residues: CASSPNPQGVDSPLHF.

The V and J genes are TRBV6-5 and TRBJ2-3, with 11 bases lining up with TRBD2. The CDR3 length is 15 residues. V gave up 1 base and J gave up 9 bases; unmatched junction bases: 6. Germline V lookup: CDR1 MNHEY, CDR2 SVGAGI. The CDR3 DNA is TGTGCCAGCAGTTACTATTCTAGCGGGGGGTTAACGCAGTATTTT. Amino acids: CASSYYSSGGLTQYF.

The DNA for the CDR3 is TGTGCCAGCAGCTTGGTTCAGGGAGGGGATGAAAAACTGTTTTTT. Its translation: CASSLVQGGDEKLFF. The rearrangement joins TRBV5-8 to TRBJ1-4; weak D call: TRBD1 (5 bases). Germline CDR1 and CDR2: SGHTS and YDEGEE. CDR3 length equals 15 residues. V lost 0 bases and J 6 bases, leaving 12 bases between the germline ends.

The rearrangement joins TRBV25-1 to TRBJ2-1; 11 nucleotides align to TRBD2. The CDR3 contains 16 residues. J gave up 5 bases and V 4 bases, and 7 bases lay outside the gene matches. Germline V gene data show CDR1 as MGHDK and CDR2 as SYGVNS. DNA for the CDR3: TGTGCCAGCAGTGCGTTTAGCGGGGGGGCCAACAATGAGCAGTTCTTC. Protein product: CASSAFSGGANNEQFF. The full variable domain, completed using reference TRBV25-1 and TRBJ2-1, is EADIYQTPRYLVIGTGKKITLECSQTMGHDKMYWYQQDPGMELHLIHYSYGVNSTEKGDLSSESTVSRIRTEHFPLTLESARPSHTSQYLCASSAFSGGANNEQFFGPGTRLTVL.

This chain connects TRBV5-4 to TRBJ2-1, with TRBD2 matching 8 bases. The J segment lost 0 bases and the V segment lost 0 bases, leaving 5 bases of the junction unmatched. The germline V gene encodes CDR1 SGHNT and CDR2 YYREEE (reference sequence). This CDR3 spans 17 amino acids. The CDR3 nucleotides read TGTGCCAGCAGCTTGGGGGCGGCGGGGGGCTCCTACAATGAGCAGTTCTTC. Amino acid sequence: CASSLGAAGGSYNEQFF.

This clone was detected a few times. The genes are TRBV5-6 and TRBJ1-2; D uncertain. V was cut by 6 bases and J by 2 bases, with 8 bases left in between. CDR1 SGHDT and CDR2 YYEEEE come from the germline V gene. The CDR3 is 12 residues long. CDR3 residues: CASNEPNYGYTF. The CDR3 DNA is TGTGCCAGCAACGAGCCGAACTATGGCTACACCTTC.

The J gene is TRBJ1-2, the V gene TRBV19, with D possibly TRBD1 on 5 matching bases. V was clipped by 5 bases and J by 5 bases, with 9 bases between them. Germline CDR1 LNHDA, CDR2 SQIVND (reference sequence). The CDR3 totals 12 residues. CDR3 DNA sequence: TGTGCCAGTAGTGACAGCTTTTATGGCTACACCTTC. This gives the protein CASSDSFYGYTF.

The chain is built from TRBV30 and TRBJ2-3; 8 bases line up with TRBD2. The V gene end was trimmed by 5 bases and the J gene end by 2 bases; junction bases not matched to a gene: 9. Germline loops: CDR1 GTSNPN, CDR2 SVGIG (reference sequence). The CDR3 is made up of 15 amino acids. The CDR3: CAWAMAGGFTDTQYF. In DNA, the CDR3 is TGTGCCTGGGCCATGGCGGGGGGTTTCACAGATACGCAGTATTTT.

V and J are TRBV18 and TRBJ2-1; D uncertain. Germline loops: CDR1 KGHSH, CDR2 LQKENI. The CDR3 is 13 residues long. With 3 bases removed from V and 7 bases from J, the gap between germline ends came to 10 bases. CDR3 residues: CASSPGRQNEQFF. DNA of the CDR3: TGTGCCAGCTCACCGGGCAGGCAAAATGAGCAGTTCTTC.

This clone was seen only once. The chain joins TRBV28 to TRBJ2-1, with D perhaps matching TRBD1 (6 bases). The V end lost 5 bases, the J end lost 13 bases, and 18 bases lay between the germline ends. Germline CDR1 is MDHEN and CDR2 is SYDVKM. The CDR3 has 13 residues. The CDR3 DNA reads TGTGCCAGCAGTGACCTGGGTGGGGACATACAGTTCTTC. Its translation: CASSDLGGDIQFF. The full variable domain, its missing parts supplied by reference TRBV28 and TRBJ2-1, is DVKVTQSSRYLVKRTGEKVFLECVQDMDHENMFWYRQDPGLGLRLIYFSYDVKMKEKGDIPEGYSVSREKKERFSLILESASTNQTSMYLCASSDLGGDIQFFGPGTRLTVL.

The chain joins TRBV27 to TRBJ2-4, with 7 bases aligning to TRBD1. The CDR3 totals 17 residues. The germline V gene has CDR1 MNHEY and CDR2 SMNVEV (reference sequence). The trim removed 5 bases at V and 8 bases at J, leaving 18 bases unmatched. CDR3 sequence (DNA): TGTGCCAGCAGTCTAAGCCGCTTGAGGGGGCAGGGGGACATTCAGTACTTC. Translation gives CASSLSRLRGQGDIQYF.

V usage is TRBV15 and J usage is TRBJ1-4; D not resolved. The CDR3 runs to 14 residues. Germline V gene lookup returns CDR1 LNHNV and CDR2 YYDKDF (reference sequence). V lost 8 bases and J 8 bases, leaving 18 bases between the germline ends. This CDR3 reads CATSKGPTGEKLFF. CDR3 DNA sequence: TGTGCCACCTCAAAAGGTCCGACTGGGGAAAAACTGTTTTTT.

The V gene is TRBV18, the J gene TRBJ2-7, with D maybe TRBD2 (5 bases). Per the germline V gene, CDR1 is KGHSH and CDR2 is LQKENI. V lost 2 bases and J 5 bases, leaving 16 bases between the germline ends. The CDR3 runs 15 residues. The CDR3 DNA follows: TGTGCCAGCTCACCATGGGTGGCTAGCCCCGACGAGCAGTACGTC. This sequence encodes CASSPWVASPDEQYV.

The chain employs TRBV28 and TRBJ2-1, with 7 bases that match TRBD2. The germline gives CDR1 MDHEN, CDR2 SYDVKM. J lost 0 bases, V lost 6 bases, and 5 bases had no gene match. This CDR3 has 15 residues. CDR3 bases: TGTGCCAGCAGAAGAGCGGGGAGCTCCTACAATGAGCAGTTCTTC. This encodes CASRRAGSSYNEQFF. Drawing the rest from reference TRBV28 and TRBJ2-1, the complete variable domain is DVKVTQSSRYLVKRTGEKVFLECVQDMDHENMFWYRQDPGLGLRLIYFSYDVKMKEKGDIPEGYSVSREKKERFSLILESASTNQTSMYLCASRRAGSSYNEQFFGPGTRLTVL.

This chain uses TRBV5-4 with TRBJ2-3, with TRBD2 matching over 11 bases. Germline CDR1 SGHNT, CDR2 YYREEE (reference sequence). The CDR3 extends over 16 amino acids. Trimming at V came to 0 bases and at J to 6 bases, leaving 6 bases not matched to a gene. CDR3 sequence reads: CASSLVVSGGADTQYF. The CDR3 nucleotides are TGTGCCAGCAGCTTGGTGGTTAGCGGGGGGGCGGATACGCAGTATTTT.